Presented here are 13 T cell receptor beta chains from one specimen sequenced in a study of blood T cell repertoires in COVID-19. This table comes from immunoSEQ multiplex PCR, and its TCRdb copy is limited to in-frame clones, with some not included. The sample carries about 170,000 clones, 86% recorded once. Sequenced sample: peripheral blood. The receptors come from a man in his sixties or seventies with acute or convalescent COVID-19.

The CDR3 protein is CASSVTGQGSGYGYTF. CDR3 nucleotides: TGTGCCAGCAGCGTAACTGGACAGGGCAGTGGCTATGGCTACACCTTC. This chain uses TRBV9 with TRBJ1-2; 8 bases agree with TRBD1. Germline V gene lookup returns CDR1 SGDLS and CDR2 YYNGEE. This CDR3 spans 16 amino acids. V was pared by 1 base and J by 4 bases, with 9 bases of the junction left unmatched.

V and J are TRBV5-4 and TRBJ2-2, with 8 bases identical to TRBD2. The V gene end was trimmed by 1 base and the J gene end by 4 bases; junction bases not matched to a gene: 6. CDR1 is SGHNT and CDR2 is YYREEE in the germline V gene (reference sequence). This CDR3 contains 16 residues. CDR3 in amino acids: CASSLNGGASTGELFF. The CDR3 DNA follows: TGTGCCAGCAGCTTGAACGGGGGGGCCTCCACCGGGGAGCTGTTTTTT.

The chain links TRBV19 to TRBJ1-5; tentative D call: TRBD1 (5 bases). Germline V gene lookup returns CDR1 LNHDA and CDR2 SQIVND (reference sequence). The CDR3 length is 15 residues. Trimming removed 3 bases at V and 6 bases at J, with 15 bases between. CDR3 residues: CASSIFVAGPQPQHF. As DNA, the CDR3 is TGTGCCAGTAGTATCTTTGTGGCAGGGCCTCAGCCCCAGCATTTT.

CDR3 region: CASSLNQGSDGYTF. The CDR3 DNA sequence: TGTGCCAGCAGCTTAAATCAGGGCTCGGATGGCTACACCTTC. The chain joins TRBV7-9 to TRBJ1-2; weak D call: TRBD1 (5 bases). Germline-derived CDR1 and CDR2 are SEHNR and FQNEAQ (reference sequence). The CDR3 consists of 14 residues. V was clipped by 2 bases and J by 6 bases, with 13 bases between them.

The gene calls are TRBV7-2 and TRBJ1-3; perhaps TRBD1 as D (6 bases). Germline V gene data show CDR1 as SGHTA and CDR2 as FQGNSA. The V and J ends lost 5 bases and 2 bases respectively, with 16 bases between them. The CDR3 covers 16 residues. CDR3 protein: CASSLLQGRPGNTIYF. The CDR3, as DNA: TGTGCCAGCAGCCTGTTACAGGGAAGACCTGGAAACACCATATATTTT.

The rearrangement uses TRBV30 and TRBJ1-2; maybe TRBD1 (5 bases). This CDR3 has 14 amino acids. Germline assignment: CDR1 GTSNPN and CDR2 SVGIG (reference sequence). Trimming cost V 5 bases and J 0 bases, with 13 bases left between them. CDR3 loop: CAWQETASNYGYTF. For the CDR3, the DNA is TGTGCCTGGCAAGAGACAGCTTCTAACTATGGCTACACCTTC.

The V call is TRBV5-1, the J call TRBJ2-7; perhaps TRBD2 as D (6 bases). The CDR3 length is 14 residues. Germline-derived CDR1 and CDR2 are SGHRS and YFSETQ. Trimming pared 0 bases from V and 5 bases from J, leaving 12 bases between. The CDR3 nucleotides read TGCGCCAGCAGCTTGGCGGGACTCCTAGACGAGCAGTACTTC. Translation: CASSLAGLLDEQYF. Based on the CDR3 plus reference TRBV5-1 and TRBJ2-7, the full variable domain is KAGVTQTPRYLIKTRGQQVTLSCSPISGHRSVSWYQQTPGQGLQFLFEYFSETQRNKGNFPGRFSGRQFSNSRSEMNVSTLELGDSALYLCASSLAGLLDEQYFGPGTRLTVT.

The rearrangement joins TRBV11-2 to TRBJ2-1; weak D call: TRBD1 (6 bases). V lost 2 bases and J 4 bases, leaving 6 bases between the germline ends. Germline V gives CDR1 SGHAT, CDR2 FQNNGV. The CDR3 contains 13 residues. CDR3 coding DNA: TGTGCCAGCAGCTTAAGGGGGTACAATGAGCAGTTCTTC. It codes for CASSLRGYNEQFF.

This chain uses TRBV6-5 with TRBJ1-5; 8 bases are a match to TRBD1. V lost 5 bases to trimming and J lost 8 bases; unmatched junction nucleotides: 8. CDR1 is MNHEY and CDR2 is SVGAGI in the germline V gene. There are 14 residues in the CDR3. CDR3 sequence: CASSRGQVIEPQHF. The CDR3 DNA sequence: TGTGCCAGCAGTAGGGGACAGGTGATAGAGCCCCAGCATTTT.

The rearrangement uses TRBV2 and TRBJ1-4; no clear D gene. Germline assignment: CDR1 SNHLY and CDR2 FYNNEI. V dropped 3 bases and J dropped 5 bases, with 7 bases sitting between them. The CDR3 has 13 amino acids. CDR3: CASSEGPNEKLFF. CDR3 bases: TGTGCCAGCAGTGAGGGCCCGAATGAAAAACTGTTTTTT.

CDR3 nucleotide sequence: TGTGCCAGCAGTTTGGCCGGCAATCAGCCCCAGCATTTT. Its protein product is CASSLAGNQPQHF. The gene calls are TRBV28 and TRBJ1-5; D is unresolved. Looked up from germline, CDR1 is MDHEN and CDR2 is SYDVKM. Trimming pared 3 bases from V and 2 bases from J, leaving 5 bases between. The CDR3 has 13 residues.

This rearrangement joins TRBV10-3 to TRBJ2-5; 8 bases are a match to TRBD1. CDR1 is ENHRY, CDR2 SYGVKD, per germline. The ends lost 6 bases at V and 5 bases at J; junction bases unmatched: 5. The CDR3 covers 13 residues. The CDR3: CAISGQGEETQYF. The CDR3 DNA reads TGTGCCATCAGCGGACAGGGTGAGGAGACCCAGTACTTC.

The V gene is TRBV5-6, the J gene TRBJ2-7; a possible D gene is TRBD1 (5 bases). The CDR3 is made up of 14 amino acids. V dropped 4 bases and J dropped 4 bases, with 15 bases sitting between them. Germline V gives CDR1 SGHDT, CDR2 YYEEEE. The chain's CDR3 is CASSTPGKQYEQYF. DNA of the CDR3: TGTGCCAGCAGCACCCCAGGGAAGCAGTACGAGCAGTACTTC.